The 17 T cell receptor beta chains presented below share a single source sample, sequenced in a study of vaccination and CD4 T cells after COVID-19. With the Oncomine TCR Beta short-read assay, DNA from cultured CD4+ T cells was sequenced. Using its own MiXCR run on the PCR reads, TCRdb lists one record per CDR3 protein. The data show more than 13,000 distinct CDR3 sequences, with 20% to 25% seen just once and roughly 15% held by the top ten. The treatment here: roughly 10-day PBMC culture with coronavirus spike peptide pools or control peptides (ViraFEST assay). For these TCRs, the target antigens are not known. What was sequenced was cultured CD4+ T cells from blood. Source of these receptors: a human donor with COVID-19.

The V call is TRBV30, the J call TRBJ1-1, with a possible D match to TRBD1 (6 bases). Germline CDR1 GTSNPN, CDR2 SVGIG (reference sequence). The germline V and J ends were trimmed by 6 bases and 10 bases, with 15 bases remaining between them. This CDR3 contains 11 residues. In DNA form, the CDR3 reads TGTGCCTGTACAGGGTTTAATCGAGCTTTCTTT. Translated, it gives CACTGFNRAFF. The full variable domain, rest sourced from reference TRBV30 and TRBJ1-1, is SQTIHQWPATLVQPVGSPLSLECTVEGTSNPNLYWYRQAAGRGLQLLFYSVGIGQISSEVPQNLSASRPQDRQFILSSKKLLLSDSGFYLCACTGFNRAFFGQGTRLTVV.

The chain joins TRBV11-2 to TRBJ1-1; TRBD1 matches at 7 bases. V trimming: 1 base; J trimming: 7 bases; junction bases outside the gene matches: 9. Germline V gene sequence: CDR1 SGHAT, CDR2 FQNNGV. The CDR3 runs 15 residues. The CDR3 nucleotides read TGTGCCAGCAGCTTAGGCGACAGGGCCTTGAGTGAAGCTTTCTTT. This encodes CASSLGDRALSEAFF.

The sample holds a few counts of this clonotype. This sequence joins TRBV30 and TRBJ2-2; no reliable D call. Trimming cost V 3 bases and J 7 bases, with 6 bases left between them. CDR1 and CDR2 from the germline V gene are GTSNPN and SVGIG (reference sequence). The CDR3 length is 11 residues. Here the CDR3 DNA reads TGTGCCTGGAGGGGGTACGGGGAGCTGTTTTTT. It codes for CAWRGYGELFF.

This chain links TRBV29-1 with TRBJ2-5; 8 bases match TRBD2. The CDR3 runs 13 residues. After removal of 8 bases from V and 3 bases from J, the junction contained 8 bases not matched to a gene. Germline V gene lookup returns CDR1 SQVTM and CDR2 ANQGSEA. CDR3 region: CSPKRAGEETQYF. The CDR3 nucleotides read TGCAGCCCCAAAAGAGCGGGGGAAGAGACCCAGTACTTC.

This clonotype was counted between two and nine times. The V gene is TRBV7-2, the J gene TRBJ1-2, with D tentatively TRBD1 (6 bases). In germline, CDR1 is SGHTA, CDR2 FQGNSA. This CDR3 is built from 14 residues. The V and J ends lost 1 base and 4 bases respectively, with 10 bases between them. Here the CDR3 DNA reads TGTGCCAGCAGCTTAGACAGGGCTGTCTATGGCTACACCTTC. It is translated as CASSLDRAVYGYTF.

Concerning this clonotype itself: A read error may produce the germline difference seen at one junction end. The chain joins TRBV6-4 to TRBJ2-7; possible D gene TRBD1, 6 bases. Germline CDR1 and CDR2: MRHNA and SNTAGT. This CDR3 is 17 amino acids long. Here the CDR3 reads CASSDSLDRRGYYEQCF. The CDR3 nucleotides read TGTGCCAGCAGTGACTCCTTAGACAGAAGGGGGTACTACGAGCAGTGCTTC.

This chain joins TRBV7-9 and TRBJ1-1; no clear D. CDR3 length: 14 amino acids. Germline lookup yields CDR1 SEHNR and CDR2 FQNEAQ (reference sequence). Trimming took off 4 bases at V and 8 bases at J, with 17 bases between the two ends. The CDR3 DNA reads as TGTGCCAGCAGCTCTAACAGCGTTACTCAGGAAGCTTTCTTT. Protein: CASSSNSVTQEAFF.

This sequence joins TRBV20-1 and TRBJ2-3, with 8 positions matching TRBD1. After removal of 7 bases from V and 2 bases from J, the junction contained 11 bases not matched to a gene. Germline lookup yields CDR1 DFQATT and CDR2 SNEGSKA (reference sequence). This CDR3 has 15 amino acids. The CDR3 DNA follows: TGCAGTGGGGGATCGGGCAGGGGGCTCACAGATACGCAGTATTTT. Residues: CSGGSGRGLTDTQYF.

V usage is TRBV12-3 or TRBV12-4 and J usage is TRBJ1-2, with a possible D match to TRBD1 (6 bases). V shed 5 bases and J shed 4 bases, with 17 bases lying between them. CDR3 size: 15 residues. The CDR3 loop reads CASSPVSGESYGYTF. CDR3 coding DNA: TGTGCCAGCAGTCCCGTGTCAGGGGAGAGCTATGGCTACACCTTC.

The chain recombines TRBV15 with TRBJ2-1; maybe TRBD2 (5 bases). This CDR3 is 18 amino acids long. Germline lookup yields CDR1 LNHNV and CDR2 YYDKDF (reference sequence). The V gene lost 0 bases and the J gene lost 2 bases, with 17 bases spanning the gap. CDR3 DNA sequence: TGTGCCACCAGCAGAGACGCCCCTAGCCTTGTAGCCTACAATGAGCAGTTCTTC. Its translation is CATSRDAPSLVAYNEQFF.

Here the CDR3 reads CASSTGQGPDTQYF. In DNA, the CDR3 is TGTGCCAGCAGTACTGGACAGGGCCCAGATACGCAGTATTTT. The chain uses TRBV6-1 and TRBJ2-3; TRBD1 matches 8 bases. V shed 5 bases, J shed 4 bases, and the junction held 5 bases outside the gene matches. This CDR3 region has 14 residues. Germline V lookup: CDR1 MNHNS, CDR2 SASEGT.

The rearrangement links TRBV7-9 to TRBJ2-7, with D tentatively TRBD1 (5 bases). Germline V gene lookup returns CDR1 SEHNR and CDR2 FQNEAQ (reference sequence). The length of the CDR3 is 16 residues. Trimming shortened V by 5 bases and J by 2 bases, and 19 bases separated the two germline ends. The CDR3 sequence is CASSSVTDTNTYEQYF. The DNA of the CDR3 is TGTGCCAGCAGCAGCGTCACGGACACGAACACCTACGAGCAGTACTTC.

In nucleotides, the CDR3 is TGTGCCACCAGTGATGCCGGACGGCCTGAAGCTTTCTTT. Translation gives CATSDAGRPEAFF. The chain carries TRBV24-1 and TRBJ1-1; no definite D call. The V gene lost 3 bases and the J gene lost 6 bases, with 10 bases spanning the gap. CDR1 is KGHDR, CDR2 SFDVKD, per germline. The length of the CDR3 is 13 residues.

This clonotype has only a few counts. V gene TRBV4-2 combines with J gene TRBJ1-6, with 9 bases lining up with TRBD1. Unmatched junction bases numbered 15, after V lost 2 bases and J lost 10 bases. The CDR3 covers 18 residues. The germline CDR1 and CDR2 sequences are LGHNA and YNFKEQ. CDR3 amino acids: CASSQYNRGRIGGSPLHF. CDR3 bases: TGTGCCAGCAGCCAATACAACAGGGGGCGAATTGGTGGCTCACCCCTCCACTTT.

This clonotype was recorded a few times. V is TRBV18 and J is TRBJ1-5; a possible D gene is TRBD1 (5 bases). This CDR3 spans 13 amino acids. The germline V gene encodes CDR1 KGHSH and CDR2 LQKENI. The V and J ends lost 8 bases and 2 bases respectively, with 10 bases between them. CDR3 nucleotides: TGTGCCAGCACTGGGACGGGCAATCAGCCCCAGCATTTT. Translation: CASTGTGNQPQHF.

The chain joins TRBV10-1 to TRBJ1-5; the D gene is possibly TRBD1 (5 bases). Germline V gene data show CDR1 as WNHNN and CDR2 as SYGVQD (reference sequence). Trimming shortened V by 2 bases and J by 7 bases, and 12 bases separated the two germline ends. The CDR3 extends over 14 amino acids. DNA for the CDR3: TGCGCCAGCAGTGAGGGCAGGGTGGGGCAGCCCCAGCATTTT. Translation gives CASSEGRVGQPQHF.

In this sample, this clonotype turned up a few times. The chain couples TRBV20-1 to TRBJ2-3; 7 positions match TRBD2. Germline CDR1 reads DFQATT; CDR2 reads SNEGSKA (reference sequence). This CDR3 has 16 residues. The V gene end was trimmed by 3 bases and the J gene end by 0 bases; junction bases not matched to a gene: 9. The CDR3: CSASPPLAASTDTQYF. The CDR3 DNA follows: TGCAGTGCTAGCCCCCCCCTAGCGGCGAGCACAGATACGCAGTATTTT.